The 15 T cell receptor beta chains listed next were all sequenced from one sample in a study of shared clonotypes between healthy human individuals. CD45RO-negative cells were positively selected for CCR7, leaving out terminally differentiated effector memory CD45RA+ cells. Some clones are missing from TCRdb's copy, which holds only in-frame ones; the method was immunoSEQ multiplex PCR. In the table there are about 2.2 million clones, 80% to 95% of which are singletons. Sequenced input: naive CD8+ T cells from PBMCs. These receptors were collected from a man between 18 and 35 years old in good health. Some clones in this sample may be carry-over from other donors' samples.

The rearrangement joins TRBV7-9 to TRBJ2-5, with 8 nucleotides matching TRBD1. CDR3 length: 15 residues. The ends lost 4 bases at V and 5 bases at J; junction bases unmatched: 9. Germline CDR1 is SEHNR and CDR2 is FQNEAQ (reference sequence). The DNA of the CDR3 is TGTGCCAGCAGCTCTTTGAGGACAGGGAGTGAGACCCAGTACTTC. The encoded protein is CASSSLRTGSETQYF.

This chain uses TRBV14 with TRBJ2-7; D is uncertain. The V gene's germline CDR1 is SGHDN and CDR2 FVKESK. Deletions cut 4 bases from V and 2 bases from J, with 9 bases between. There are 13 residues in the CDR3. CDR3 in amino acids: CASSPYTTYEQYF. The DNA of the CDR3 is TGTGCCAGCAGCCCATACACCACCTACGAGCAGTACTTC.

V and J are TRBV28 and TRBJ1-1; no firm D call. The CDR3 is 12 residues long. Deletions cut 3 bases from V and 10 bases from J, with 12 bases between. Germline-derived CDR1 and CDR2 are MDHEN and SYDVKM. The CDR3 DNA sequence: TGTGCCAGCAGTTTCGTAGAAGCTTTAGCTTTCTTT. Translating gives CASSFVEALAFF. Supplemented by reference TRBV28 and TRBJ1-1, the full variable domain reads DVKVTQSSRYLVKRTGEKVFLECVQDMDHENMFWYRQDPGLGLRLIYFSYDVKMKEKGDIPEGYSVSREKKERFSLILESASTNQTSMYLCASSFVEALAFFGQGTRLTVV.

V is TRBV10-2 and J is TRBJ1-5, with D possibly being TRBD1 (5 bases). Trimming shortened V by 7 bases and J by 2 bases, and 12 bases separated the two germline ends. The CDR3 covers 14 residues. Germline-derived CDR1 and CDR2 are WSHSY and SAAADI. The CDR3 sequence is CASTWDGRNQPQHF. The CDR3 nucleotides read TGCGCCAGCACCTGGGACGGACGCAATCAGCCCCAGCATTTT.

The sample holds a few counts of this clone. The CDR3 DNA reads as TGTGCCAGCAGTTATATCGGCAGTCTGCTGTTTTTT. It is translated as CASSYIGSLLFF. The genes are TRBV27 and TRBJ1-4; D remains ambiguous. This CDR3 has 12 amino acids. Trimming removed 4 bases from V and 14 bases from J, with 14 bases in between. Looked up from germline, CDR1 is MNHEY and CDR2 is SMNVEV (reference sequence). Full variable domain (rest looked up from reference TRBV27 and TRBJ1-4): EAQVTQNPRYLITVTGKKLTVTCSQNMNHEYMSWYRQDPGLGLRQIYYSMNVEVTDKGDVPEGYKVSRKEKRNFPLILESPSPNQTSLYFCASSYIGSLLFFGSGTQLSVL.

The gene calls are TRBV11-3 and TRBJ2-1; TRBD2 matches at 10 bases. The CDR3 loop spans 18 amino acids. CDR1 is SGHNT, CDR2 YENEEA, per germline. V lost 1 base and J lost 0; bases outside the gene matches: 6. CDR3 loop: CASSLAYRLAGSYNEQFF. The CDR3 bases are TGTGCCAGCAGCTTAGCCTACCGACTAGCGGGCTCCTACAATGAGCAGTTCTTC.

The CDR3 is CASSEWMGTEAFF. For the CDR3, the DNA is TGTGCCAGCAGTGAATGGATGGGGACTGAAGCTTTCTTT. J is TRBJ1-1 and V is TRBV6-1; unclear D gene. Germline CDR1 is MNHNS and CDR2 is SASEGT. This CDR3 region has 13 residues. The germline V and J ends were trimmed by 2 bases and 5 bases, with 9 bases remaining between them.

The chain employs TRBV5-6 and TRBJ1-2, with a possible D match to TRBD1 (6 bases). CDR3 length: 12 amino acids. V lost 4 bases to trimming and J lost 14 bases, with 18 bases between them. Germline lookup yields CDR1 SGHDT and CDR2 YYEEEE. The CDR3 DNA reads TGTGCCAGCAGCCCTCAGTGGGGGGGCCGGACCTTC. It yields the protein CASSPQWGGRTF.

The chain employs TRBV11-2 and TRBJ2-5, with 14 bases aligning to TRBD2. The V gene's germline CDR1 is SGHAT and CDR2 FQNNGV. V lost 5 bases and J lost 5; bases outside the gene matches: 7. The length of the CDR3 is 16 residues. Here the CDR3 reads CASSPGLAGEEETQYF. The DNA of the CDR3 is TGTGCCAGCAGCCCGGGACTAGCGGGGGAGGAGGAGACCCAGTACTTC.

This clone occurred a few times. The chain employs TRBV19 and TRBJ1-2, with D uncertain. There are 12 residues in the CDR3. The germline V gene encodes CDR1 LNHDA and CDR2 SQIVND (reference sequence). The germline V and J ends were trimmed by 1 base and 8 bases, with 8 bases remaining between them. This CDR3 is CASSIGTAGYTF. The CDR3 nucleotides are TGTGCCAGTAGTATAGGTACTGCAGGCTACACCTTC.

J is TRBJ1-1 and V is TRBV6-1; TRBD1 matches 9 bases. In germline, CDR1 is MNHNS, CDR2 SASEGT. This CDR3 contains 14 residues. The V gene end was trimmed by 10 bases and the J gene end by 5 bases; junction bases not matched to a gene: 11. The CDR3 spells CATSMDRGRTEAFF. CDR3 bases: TGTGCCACCTCAATGGACAGGGGACGGACTGAAGCTTTCTTT.

The CDR3 coding sequence is TGTGCCAGCAGTTTAAGGTTAGCGTACTCCTACGAGCAGTACTTC. This translates into CASSLRLAYSYEQYF. This chain uses TRBV28 with TRBJ2-7; tentative D call: TRBD2 (5 bases). This CDR3 region has 15 residues. Germline CDR1 and CDR2: MDHEN and SYDVKM. V was cut by 2 bases and J by 0 bases, with 11 bases left in between.

The gene calls are TRBV6-6 and TRBJ1-1, with D unresolved. Germline V gives CDR1 MNHNY, CDR2 SVGAGI (reference sequence). The CDR3 loop spans 13 amino acids. The germline V and J ends were trimmed by 0 bases and 8 bases, with 10 bases remaining between them. The DNA for the CDR3 is TGTGCCAGCAGTTACTCCTCTGTCCTGGAAGCTTTCTTT. Its protein is CASSYSSVLEAFF.

The genes are TRBV9 and TRBJ2-7; D not resolved. This CDR3 comprises 14 residues. V was cut by 4 bases and J by 0 bases, with 11 bases left in between. The germline CDR1 and CDR2 sequences are SGDLS and YYNGEE. For the CDR3, the DNA is TGTGCCAGCAGCCACGGCAGAAACTCCTACGAGCAGTACTTC. This encodes CASSHGRNSYEQYF.

Comments on this clone: Different DNA sequences within this sample yield the same CDR3. The chain uses TRBV27 and TRBJ2-7; 7 nucleotides align to TRBD2. Germline assignment: CDR1 MNHEY and CDR2 SMNVEV (reference sequence). V lost 2 bases and J lost 6; bases outside the gene matches: 7. This CDR3 comprises 14 residues. This CDR3 reads CASSLGGGPGEQYF. CDR3 bases: TGTGCCAGCAGTTTAGGGGGGGGACCGGGCGAGCAGTACTTC.